The TCR beta chain under discussion was sequenced for a study of Ad26.COV2.S vaccination and SARS-CoV-2 variants. Regarding the study as a whole: Spike-specific responses of CD8+ and CD4+ T cells were reported to display substantial breadth after vaccination. Spike-specific TCR breadth was greater in vaccine than placebo recipients. Whether participants received vaccine or placebo, their non-spike TCR breadth was similar.

As regards this clone: Its antigen is unknown.

Germline CDR1 reads SGHAT; CDR2 reads FQNNGV. The V gene end was trimmed by 5 bases and the J gene end by 2 bases; junction bases not matched to a gene: 7. This CDR3 has 17 amino acids. Treatment specified: some 19 received Ad26.COV2.S at low or high dose, single or two shots; 5 received placebo; per-sample allocation not given. Specimens were obtained on day 63 following the first vaccine or placebo injection. As its vector, the vaccine had Ad26, which expressed Wuhan-strain SARS-CoV-2 spike. TCRdb's table, derived via immunoSEQ multiplex PCR, lists solely in-frame clones and lacks some. Of hundreds of thousands of clones detected, approximately 90% appear once; the ten largest clones hold under 2%.

The sample was peripheral blood, taken in a trial of Ad26.COV2.S vaccine versus placebo. The sequence was obtained from a person aged 18-65 years who received the Ad26.COV2.S COVID-19 vaccine or a placebo. The J gene is TRBJ1-4, the V gene TRBV11-2; 11 positions agree with TRBD1. CDR3 DNA: TGTGCCAGCAGCACGAGGACAGGGGGCCCCACTAATGAAAAACTGTTTTTT. It codes for CASSTRTGGPTNEKLFF.